This TCR beta chain emerged from a study of blood T cell repertoires in COVID-19. The wider study: Samples of COVID-19 (acute and convalescent) were obtained from the United States, Italy and Spain. The cDNA or gDNA used as material had been derived from T cells, B-cell-depleted T cells, or PBMCs.

The germline gives CDR1 MDHEN, CDR2 SYDVKM. Germline trimming cut 9 bases from V and 9 bases from J; bases unmatched to any gene: 16. This CDR3 region has 15 residues. Only in-frame clones appear in the TCRdb table, and some are missing; sequencing was by immunoSEQ multiplex PCR. The repertoire has over 130,000 clones, around nine tenths of them found once; the top ten carry under 6%. Sequencing was carried out using peripheral blood. The sequence was collected from a human donor in a cohort sampled during active COVID-19. The chain carries TRBV28 and TRBJ2-7; 11 nucleotides match TRBD2. DNA for the CDR3: TGTGCCAGTTCCCTAGAGGCTAGCGGGAGGTTCGGGCAGTACTTC. Translating it yields CASSLEASGRFGQYF.